A single sample is the source of the 20 T cell receptor beta chains below, sequenced in a study of shared clonotypes between healthy human individuals. Repertoires were generated with immunoSEQ multiplex PCR, while TCRdb's copy carries only in-frame clones and drops some. The data contain about 2,500,000 clones, just over 90% of them singletons. Sequenced sample: naive CD4+ T cells sorted from blood. Subset denoted: CD45RA+ positively selected. The receptors stem from a man between 18 and 29 years old in good health.

This sequence joins TRBV10-3 and TRBJ2-3; TRBD2 matches at 7 bases. V was clipped by 3 bases and J by 0 bases; unmatched bases: 15. CDR1 ENHRY and CDR2 SYGVKD come from the germline V gene. The CDR3 runs to 19 residues. CDR3 loop: CAISDPLSWRRESTDTQYF. In nucleotides, the CDR3 is TGTGCCATCAGTGACCCCCTTTCGTGGAGGCGGGAGAGCACAGATACGCAGTATTTT.

The chain joins TRBV28 to TRBJ1-1, with D tentatively TRBD1 (6 bases). The germline CDR1 and CDR2 sequences are MDHEN and SYDVKM. This CDR3 has 15 residues. With 5 bases removed from V and 1 base from J, the gap between germline ends came to 14 bases. In nucleotides, the CDR3 is TGTGCCAGCAGTCCCTCAGACAGGAAGAACACTGAAGCTTTCTTT. Translation gives CASSPSDRKNTEAFF.

The rearrangement joins TRBV11-2 to TRBJ2-2; D uncertain. The CDR3 consists of 13 residues. CDR1 is SGHAT and CDR2 is FQNNGV in the germline V gene. V gave up 3 bases and J gave up 4 bases, with 6 bases separating them. The chain's CDR3 is CASSFIFTGELFF. CDR3 nucleotides: TGTGCCAGCAGCTTTATTTTCACCGGGGAGCTGTTTTTT.

The chain employs TRBV27 and TRBJ2-6; possible D gene TRBD2, 6 bases. Germline assignment: CDR1 MNHEY and CDR2 SMNVEV (reference sequence). Trimming shortened V by 7 bases and J by 2 bases, and 24 bases separated the two germline ends. This CDR3 is built from 19 residues. The DNA for the CDR3 is TGTGCCAGCACCAAAGCCTCTGGAGGGATTGGGGCTGGGGCCAACGTCCTGACTTTC. Translated: CASTKASGGIGAGANVLTF.

The chain links TRBV7-9 to TRBJ1-1; the match to TRBD1 covers 7 bases. Trimming at V came to 7 bases and at J to 3 bases, leaving 11 bases not matched to a gene. Per germline, CDR1 SEHNR and CDR2 FQNEAQ (reference sequence). CDR3 length: 15 residues. This CDR3 is CASTIDREGYTEAFF. CDR3 bases: TGTGCCAGCACCATCGACAGGGAAGGGTACACTGAAGCTTTCTTT. The full variable domain, in which reference TRBV7-9 and TRBJ1-1 provide the parts outside the CDR3, is DTGVSQNPRHKITKRGQNVTFRCDPISEHNRLYWYRQTLGQGPEFLTYFQNEAQLEKSRLLSDRFSAERPKGSFSTLEIQRTEQGDSAMYLCASTIDREGYTEAFFGQGTRLTVV.

The J gene is TRBJ1-1, the V gene TRBV7-9; maybe TRBD1 (5 bases). The CDR3 runs to 12 residues. The V end was cut by 5 bases, the J end by 7 bases, with 11 bases between. In germline, CDR1 is SEHNR, CDR2 FQNEAQ (reference sequence). CDR3 residues: CASSKTDLEAFF. The CDR3 DNA sequence: TGTGCCAGCAGCAAGACAGATCTTGAAGCTTTCTTT.

This clone has just one count. The CDR3 is CASSLDTGFRYTEAFF. CDR3 DNA sequence: TGTGCCAGCAGCTTAGACACAGGGTTTAGGTACACTGAAGCTTTCTTT. The chain carries TRBV7-8 and TRBJ1-1, with D possibly matching TRBD1 (6 bases). Trimming removed 1 base at V and 3 bases at J, with 15 bases between. CDR1 is SGHVS and CDR2 is FQNEAQ in the germline V gene. This CDR3 has 16 amino acids.

The chain is built from TRBV10-3 and TRBJ1-4; 8 bases align to TRBD1. V lost 10 bases to trimming and J lost 8 bases; unmatched junction nucleotides: 9. The CDR3 consists of 13 residues. Germline lookup yields CDR1 ENHRY and CDR2 SYGVKD. CDR3: CATKDREEEKLFF. CDR3 coding DNA: TGTGCCACGAAGGACAGGGAGGAGGAAAAACTGTTTTTT.

The chain employs TRBV30 and TRBJ1-5; D perhaps matches TRBD1 (5 bases). The CDR3 loop spans 15 amino acids. Germline V gene lookup returns CDR1 GTSNPN and CDR2 SVGIG (reference sequence). The V gene lost 2 bases and the J gene lost 1 base, with 12 bases spanning the gap. CDR3 loop: CAWSKAGSSNQPQHF. In DNA form, the CDR3 reads TGTGCCTGGAGTAAGGCAGGGTCGAGCAATCAGCCCCAGCATTTT. Drawing the rest from reference TRBV30 and TRBJ1-5, the complete variable domain is SQTIHQWPATLVQPVGSPLSLECTVEGTSNPNLYWYRQAAGRGLQLLFYSVGIGQISSEVPQNLSASRPQDRQFILSSKKLLLSDSGFYLCAWSKAGSSNQPQHFGDGTRLSIL.

V gene TRBV6-1 combines with J gene TRBJ2-1, with 9 nucleotides matching TRBD1. The CDR3 length is 15 residues. Germline CDR1 is MNHNS and CDR2 is SASEGT. V lost 5 bases, J lost 2 bases, and 4 bases stayed unmatched. The CDR3 spells CASSITGGAYNEQFF. In nucleotides, the CDR3 is TGTGCCAGCAGTATTACAGGGGGCGCCTACAATGAGCAGTTCTTC.

This clone was observed once. V usage is TRBV30 and J usage is TRBJ2-3; D gene uncertain. Germline CDR1 is GTSNPN and CDR2 is SVGIG (reference sequence). The CDR3 sequence is 12 residues long. CDR3 amino acids: CAGHRSIDTQYF. The CDR3 bases are TGTGCAGGGCACAGATCCATAGATACGCAGTATTTT.

The V and J genes are TRBV14 and TRBJ2-1; D unresolved. The CDR3 length is 13 residues. Trimming shortened V by 1 base and J by 6 bases, and 7 bases separated the two germline ends. CDR1 SGHDN and CDR2 FVKESK come from the germline V gene. In DNA, the CDR3 is TGTGCCAGCAGCCAAGGGACCCTCAATGAGCAGTTCTTC. Protein product: CASSQGTLNEQFF.

V and J are TRBV5-1 and TRBJ1-1; D call uncertain. Germline loops: CDR1 SGHRS, CDR2 YFSETQ. V lost 5 bases to trimming and J lost 2 bases, with 13 bases between them. CDR3 size: 14 residues. CDR3 protein: CASRAGSSNTEAFF. The DNA of the CDR3 is TGCGCCAGCAGGGCGGGCTCCTCTAACACTGAAGCTTTCTTT.

This clone was seen a single time. The chain uses TRBV28 and TRBJ2-1; a weak D match, TRBD1 (6 bases). This CDR3 has 13 amino acids. The V and J ends lost 9 bases and 1 base respectively, with 10 bases between them. Germline CDR1 is MDHEN and CDR2 is SYDVKM. CDR3 DNA sequence: TGTGCCAGTCAGGGGAGTTCCTACAATGAGCAGTTCTTC. Translating it yields CASQGSSYNEQFF.

The V call is TRBV6-1, the J call TRBJ1-5; D remains unclear. CDR3 length: 18 residues. The germline gives CDR1 MNHNS, CDR2 SASEGT. Trimming took off 0 bases at V and 0 bases at J, with 15 bases between the two ends. CDR3 DNA: TGTGCCAGCAGTGAAGCGCACCCAGGACGGAATAGCAATCAGCCCCAGCATTTT. As protein: CASSEAHPGRNSNQPQHF.

Remarks on this clone: The junction does not match germline at one end; this may be a read error. The chain is built from TRBV5-4 and TRBJ1-1, with 10 bases lining up with TRBD1. CDR1 is SGHNT and CDR2 is YYREEE in the germline V gene (reference sequence). The CDR3 loop spans 14 amino acids. CDR3 sequence: CASSLDRGTTEAFF. CDR3 bases: TGTGCCAGCAGTTTGGACAGGGGGACGACTGAAGCTTTCTTT.

The chain employs TRBV27 and TRBJ1-5; D remains unclear. The V gene's germline CDR1 is MNHEY and CDR2 SMNVEV (reference sequence). This CDR3 contains 16 residues. The germline V and J ends were trimmed by 2 bases and 2 bases, with 13 bases remaining between them. In DNA form, the CDR3 reads TGTGCCAGCAGTTTAGGTCCTGGTGGGGGCAATCAGCCCCAGCATTTT. Translating gives CASSLGPGGGNQPQHF.

The rearrangement joins TRBV7-2 to TRBJ2-3; D not resolved. CDR3 length: 16 residues. Trimming stripped 1 base from V and 0 bases from J, with 11 bases between. CDR1 is SGHTA, CDR2 FQGNSA, per germline. Here the CDR3 DNA reads TGTGCCAGCAGCTTAGAGTTAGAAACTAGCACAGATACGCAGTATTTT. This translates into CASSLELETSTDTQYF. Drawing the rest from reference TRBV7-2 and TRBJ2-3, the complete variable domain is GAGVSQSPSNKVTEKGKDVELRCDPISGHTALYWYRQSLGQGLEFLIYFQGNSAPDKSGLPSDRFSAERTGGSVSTLTIQRTQQEDSAVYLCASSLELETSTDTQYFGPGTRLTVL.

This rearrangement joins TRBV6-1 to TRBJ2-7, with D perhaps TRBD1 (5 bases). The CDR3 sequence is 13 residues long. In germline, CDR1 is MNHNS, CDR2 SASEGT. V was cut by 2 bases and J by 5 bases, with 10 bases left in between. The CDR3 spells CASSEIRRDEQYF. The CDR3, as DNA: TGTGCCAGCAGTGAAATTCGCAGGGACGAGCAGTACTTC.

The chain recombines TRBV7-9 with TRBJ2-1, with TRBD1 identical over 7 bases. Germline V gives CDR1 SEHNR, CDR2 FQNEAQ (reference sequence). The CDR3 runs to 14 residues. J lost 4 bases, V lost 5 bases, and 5 bases had no gene match. The CDR3 loop reads CASSPGQQYNEQFF. CDR3 nucleotides: TGTGCCAGCAGCCCGGGACAGCAGTACAATGAGCAGTTCTTC.